This TCR beta chain was sequenced in a study of cytomegalovirus exposure and HLA in healthy donors. Study-wide context: It was reported in a later analysis that the approximately 120 validation repertoires used the same platform as the approximately 600 first-cohort repertoires. Regarding the study as a whole: Despite most TCR sequences being rare, some public TCRs occurred in many donors. Cytomegalovirus-associated TCR beta chains were listed, numbering 164.

A note on this clone: Its antigen is unidentified.

CDR1 and CDR2 from the germline V gene are SQVTM and ANQGSEA. The CDR3 runs 12 residues. Germline trimming cut 6 bases from V and 6 bases from J; bases unmatched to any gene: 7. Libraries were prepared by immunoSEQ multiplex PCR; TCRdb keeps only in-frame clonotypes and omits some of them. In the table there are some 150,000 clones, about 88% of which are singletons. This clonotype was sampled from a man younger than 35 in good health and CMV-seronegative. The rearrangement uses TRBV29-1 and TRBJ2-7; 8 bases are shared with TRBD1. Sequencing was performed on PBMCs. This CDR3 is CSVGQVGGEQYF. The CDR3 DNA reads as TGCAGCGTGGGACAGGTTGGGGGCGAGCAGTACTTC.